These 8 T cell receptor beta chains originate from one sample sequenced in a study of T cells after yellow fever vaccination (dated by TCRdb to 2018 to 2020). The treatment or condition tag for this specimen amounts to: live attenuated yellow fever vaccine strain. Library preparation employed 5' RACE. Sequencing was performed on an Illumina HiSeq 2500. The public reads were run again by TCRdb, first through fastp at Q25 and then through MiXCR, and only productive beta chains were kept. Rows merge per CDR3 protein into single entries with the most common DNA and genes. The sample table holds 150,000 or so distinct CDR3 sequences, of which around 7% were seen once. The ten most abundant clones make up under 3% of the sample. The source material was CD4+ T cells sorted from PBMCs, sampled less than 6 days after the first yellow fever vaccination. The origin of the receptors is a man between 18 and 35 years old who received the YFV17D yellow fever vaccine.

This clonotype occurred many times. The chain combines TRBV7-9 with TRBJ1-1; D not certain. The germline V gene has CDR1 SEHNR and CDR2 FQNEAQ (reference sequence). The CDR3 extends over 14 amino acids. V was clipped by 3 bases and J by 0 bases, with 8 bases between them. CDR3 amino acids: CASSFQTVNTEAFF. The DNA of the CDR3 is TGTGCCAGCAGCTTCCAGACTGTGAACACTGAAGCTTTCTTT.

A few counts support this clonotype. J is TRBJ1-4 and V is TRBV5-4; TRBD1 matches 7 bases. The V gene end was trimmed by 0 bases and the J gene end by 6 bases; junction bases not matched to a gene: 2. The CDR3 extends over 14 amino acids. CDR1 SGHNT and CDR2 YYREEE come from the germline V gene (reference sequence). The CDR3 sequence is CASSLAQGDEKLFF. DNA for the CDR3: TGTGCCAGCAGCTTGGCCCAGGGGGATGAAAAACTGTTTTTT.

This clonotype showed up many times. This rearrangement joins TRBV5-4 to TRBJ2-1; D unclear. Germline CDR1 is SGHNT and CDR2 is YYREEE (reference sequence). Trimming cost V 4 bases and J 9 bases, with 11 bases left between them. The CDR3 runs to 12 residues. The CDR3 spells CASSLLWAEQFF. The DNA for the CDR3 is TGTGCCAGCAGCCTCCTATGGGCTGAGCAGTTCTTC.

This clonotype was recorded many times. V is TRBV4-3 and J is TRBJ2-6, with 7 bases identical to TRBD1. CDR1 and CDR2 from the germline V gene are LGHNA and YSLEER. The CDR3 is made up of 17 amino acids. V trimming: 5 bases; J trimming: 0 bases; junction bases outside the gene matches: 7. CDR3 residues: CASSSRQGGSGANVLTF. The CDR3 DNA sequence: TGCGCCAGCAGCAGCCGACAGGGCGGCTCTGGGGCCAACGTCCTGACTTTC.

This chain connects TRBV18 to TRBJ2-3; TRBD1 matches 7 bases. CDR1 KGHSH and CDR2 LQKENI come from the germline V gene. The CDR3 runs to 17 residues. V lost 2 bases, J lost 0 bases, and 8 bases stayed unmatched. The CDR3 DNA reads as TGTGCCAGCTCACCATTAGCAGGGGGATCGAGCACAGATACGCAGTATTTT. Protein: CASSPLAGGSSTDTQYF.

The CDR3 nucleotides read TGTGCCAGCTCACCCTACGGGGGCGGCTCTGGGGCCAACGTCCTGACTTTC. This encodes CASSPYGGGSGANVLTF. V and J are TRBV18 and TRBJ2-6; either TRBD1 or TRBD2 may fit D (6 bases each). The CDR3 extends over 17 amino acids. Trimming cost V 3 bases and J 0 bases, with 12 bases left between them. Germline values: CDR1 KGHSH, CDR2 LQKENI. Filled out from reference TRBV18 and TRBJ2-6, the complete variable domain reads NAGVMQNPRHLVRRRGQEARLRCSPMKGHSHVYWYRQLPEEGLKFMVYLQKENIIDESGMPKERFSAEFPKEGPSILRIQQVVRGDSAAYFCASSPYGGGSGANVLTFGAGSRLTVL.

This clonotype was detected many times. In DNA form, the CDR3 reads TGCAGTGCCCCGACAGGGGAGGCTGAAGCTTTCTTT. This codes for CSAPTGEAEAFF. The chain combines TRBV20-1 with TRBJ1-1, with 8 nucleotides matching TRBD1. Germline V gene data show CDR1 as DFQATT and CDR2 as SNEGSKA (reference sequence). The CDR3 totals 12 residues. Trimming removed 6 bases from V and 6 bases from J; junction bases left unmatched: 6.

This clonotype was seen at least ten times. The chain has TRBV28 and TRBJ1-1; D is perhaps TRBD1 (6 bases). The V end was cut by 5 bases, the J end by 5 bases, with 18 bases between. CDR1 and CDR2 from the germline V gene are MDHEN and SYDVKM. The CDR3 is 15 amino acids. The CDR3 DNA is TGTGCCAGCAGTCGGTTTCCAGGGGATTGGACTGAAGCTTTCTTT. Translated, it gives CASSRFPGDWTEAFF.